These 2 T cell receptor beta chains were all obtained from the same sample, sequenced in a study of technical replicates of blood from a few donors. TCRdb's copy holds only in-frame clones and misses some; the assay was immunoSEQ multiplex PCR. The sample holds nearly 80,000 clones, 95% to 97% seen once. Sequencing used T cells isolated from PBMCs. These receptors were obtained from a human donor in good health.

This rearrangement joins TRBV29-1 to TRBJ1-1; D not certain. The V gene lost 0 bases and the J gene lost 1 base, with 6 bases spanning the gap. Germline loops: CDR1 SQVTM, CDR2 ANQGSEA. The CDR3 runs 13 residues. CDR3 loop: CSVEDSGNTEAFF. DNA of the CDR3: TGCAGCGTTGAAGATTCAGGGAACACTGAAGCTTTCTTT. Complete variable domain (other parts from reference TRBV29-1 and TRBJ1-1): SAVISQKPSRDICQRGTSLTIQCQVDSQVTMMFWYRQQPGQSLTLIATANQGSEATYESGFVIDKFPISRPNLTFSTLTVSNMSPEDSSIYLCSVEDSGNTEAFFGQGTRLTVV.

The chain employs TRBV19 and TRBJ2-2; D may be TRBD1 (5 bases). The CDR3 consists of 14 residues. Germline V CDR1 and CDR2: LNHDA, SQIVND (reference sequence). Trimming shortened V by 6 bases and J by 4 bases, and 12 bases separated the two germline ends. CDR3 sequence: CASSPGHITGELFF. The CDR3, as DNA: TGTGCCAGTAGCCCCGGACACATCACCGGGGAGCTGTTTTTT.